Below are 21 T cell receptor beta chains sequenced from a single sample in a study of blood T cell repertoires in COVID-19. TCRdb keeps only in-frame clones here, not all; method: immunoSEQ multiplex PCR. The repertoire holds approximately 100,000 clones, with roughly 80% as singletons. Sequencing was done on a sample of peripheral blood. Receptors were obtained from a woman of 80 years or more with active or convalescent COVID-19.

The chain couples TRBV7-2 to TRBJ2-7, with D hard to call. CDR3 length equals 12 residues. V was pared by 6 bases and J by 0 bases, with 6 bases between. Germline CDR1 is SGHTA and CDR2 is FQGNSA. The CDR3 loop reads CASSPSSYEQYF. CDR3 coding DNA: TGTGCCAGCAGTCCTAGCTCCTACGAGCAGTACTTC. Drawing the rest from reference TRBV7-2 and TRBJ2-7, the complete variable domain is GAGVSQSPSNKVTEKGKDVELRCDPISGHTALYWYRQSLGQGLEFLIYFQGNSAPDKSGLPSDRFSAERTGGSVSTLTIQRTQQEDSAVYLCASSPSSYEQYFGPGTRLTVT.

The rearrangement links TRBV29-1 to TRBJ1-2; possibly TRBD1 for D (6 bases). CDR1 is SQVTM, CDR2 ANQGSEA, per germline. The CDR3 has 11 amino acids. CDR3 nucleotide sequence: TGCAGTGCGATGGGGGCCGATGGCTACACCTTC. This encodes CSAMGADGYTF.

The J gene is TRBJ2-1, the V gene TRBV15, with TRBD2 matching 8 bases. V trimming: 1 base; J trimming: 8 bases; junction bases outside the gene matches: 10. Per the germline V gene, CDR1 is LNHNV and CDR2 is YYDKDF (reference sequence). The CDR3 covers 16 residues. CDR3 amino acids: CATSRGIGLAGDEQFF. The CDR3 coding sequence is TGTGCCACCAGCAGAGGAATTGGACTAGCAGGGGATGAGCAGTTCTTC.

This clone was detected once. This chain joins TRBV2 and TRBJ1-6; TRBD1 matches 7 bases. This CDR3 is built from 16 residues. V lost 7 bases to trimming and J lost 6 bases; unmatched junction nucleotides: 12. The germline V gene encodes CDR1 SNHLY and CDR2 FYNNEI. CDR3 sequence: CASTRTGQVINSPLHF. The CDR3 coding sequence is TGTGCCAGCACCCGAACTGGACAGGTGATTAATTCACCCCTCCACTTT.

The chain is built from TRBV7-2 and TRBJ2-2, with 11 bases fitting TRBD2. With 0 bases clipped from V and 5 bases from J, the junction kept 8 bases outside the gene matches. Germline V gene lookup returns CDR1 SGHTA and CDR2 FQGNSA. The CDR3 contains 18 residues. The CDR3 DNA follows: TGTGCCAGCAGCTTAGCGCGTCTAGCGGGGGGCCTTACCGGGGAGCTGTTTTTT. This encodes CASSLARLAGGLTGELFF.

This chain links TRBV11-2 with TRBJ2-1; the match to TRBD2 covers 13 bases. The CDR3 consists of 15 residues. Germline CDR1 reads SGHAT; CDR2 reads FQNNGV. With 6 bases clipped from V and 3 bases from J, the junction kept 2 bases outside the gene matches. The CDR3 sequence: CASRRLAGGYNEQFF. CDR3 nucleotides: TGTGCCAGCAGGAGACTAGCGGGAGGCTACAATGAGCAGTTCTTC. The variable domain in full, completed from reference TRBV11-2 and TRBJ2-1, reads EAGVAQSPRYKIIEKRQSVAFWCNPISGHATLYWYQQILGQGPKLLIQFQNNGVVDDSQLPKDRFSAERLKGVDSTLKIQPAKLEDSAVYLCASRRLAGGYNEQFFGPGTRLTVL.

Here the CDR3 reads CARKASNRSSEAFF. The CDR3 coding sequence is TGCGCCAGAAAAGCCTCGAACAGGAGCTCTGAAGCTTTCTTT. The chain combines TRBV23-1 with TRBJ1-1, with TRBD1 as a possible D gene (5 bases). Being an ORF, TRBV23-1 has a function that is uncertain. The V gene lost 9 bases and the J gene lost 6 bases, with 20 bases spanning the gap. The CDR3 runs to 14 residues.

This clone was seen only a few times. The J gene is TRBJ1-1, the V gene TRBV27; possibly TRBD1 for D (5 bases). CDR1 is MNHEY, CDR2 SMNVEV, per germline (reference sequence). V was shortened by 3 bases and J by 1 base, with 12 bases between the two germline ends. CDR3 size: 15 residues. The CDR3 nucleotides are TGTGCCAGCAGTTTTAGCTCCGGACAGAACACTGAAGCTTTCTTT. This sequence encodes CASSFSSGQNTEAFF.

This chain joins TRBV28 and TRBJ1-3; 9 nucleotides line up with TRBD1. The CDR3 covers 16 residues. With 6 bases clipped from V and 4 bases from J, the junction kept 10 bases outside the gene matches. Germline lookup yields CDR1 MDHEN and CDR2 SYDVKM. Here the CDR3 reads CASSPGTGRSGNTIYF. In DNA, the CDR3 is TGTGCCAGCAGCCCCGGGACAGGGAGGTCAGGAAACACCATATATTTT. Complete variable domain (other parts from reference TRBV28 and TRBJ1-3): DVKVTQSSRYLVKRTGEKVFLECVQDMDHENMFWYRQDPGLGLRLIYFSYDVKMKEKGDIPEGYSVSREKKERFSLILESASTNQTSMYLCASSPGTGRSGNTIYFGEGSWLTVV.

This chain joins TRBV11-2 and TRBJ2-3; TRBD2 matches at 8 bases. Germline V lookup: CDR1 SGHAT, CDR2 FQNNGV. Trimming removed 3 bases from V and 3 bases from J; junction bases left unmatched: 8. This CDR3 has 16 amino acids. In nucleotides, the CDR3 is TGTGCCAGCAGCTTCAGAGGAGCGGGGGCAACAGATACGCAGTATTTT. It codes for CASSFRGAGATDTQYF.

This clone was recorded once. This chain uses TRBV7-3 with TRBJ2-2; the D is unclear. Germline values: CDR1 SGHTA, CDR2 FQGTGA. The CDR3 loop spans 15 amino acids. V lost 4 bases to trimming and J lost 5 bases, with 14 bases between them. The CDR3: CASSSQSGMTGELFF. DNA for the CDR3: TGTGCCAGCAGCTCCCAGTCGGGTATGACCGGGGAGCTGTTTTTT. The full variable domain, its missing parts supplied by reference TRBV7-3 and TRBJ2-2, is GAGVSQTPSNKVTEKGKYVELRCDPISGHTALYWYRQSLGQGPEFLIYFQGTGAADDSGLPNDRFFAVRPEGSVSTLKIQRTERGDSAVYLCASSSQSGMTGELFFGEGSRLTVL.

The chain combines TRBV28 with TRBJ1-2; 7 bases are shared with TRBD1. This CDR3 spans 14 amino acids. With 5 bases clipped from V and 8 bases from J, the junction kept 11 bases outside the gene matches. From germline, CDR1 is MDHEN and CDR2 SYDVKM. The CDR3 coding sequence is TGTGCCAGCAGTGATCCGGGACAGCCCCGCGGCTACACCTTC. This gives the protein CASSDPGQPRGYTF.

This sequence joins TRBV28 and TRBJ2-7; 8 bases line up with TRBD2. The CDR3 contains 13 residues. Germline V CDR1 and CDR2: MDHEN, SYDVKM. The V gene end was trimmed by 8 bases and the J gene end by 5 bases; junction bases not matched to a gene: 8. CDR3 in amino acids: CASGGGRSHEQYF. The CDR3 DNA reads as TGTGCCAGCGGCGGCGGGAGGTCCCACGAGCAGTACTTC.

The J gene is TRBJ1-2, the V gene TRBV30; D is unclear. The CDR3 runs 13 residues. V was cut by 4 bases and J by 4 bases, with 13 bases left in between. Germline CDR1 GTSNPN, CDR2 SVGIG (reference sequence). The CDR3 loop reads CAWIRGVGYGYTF. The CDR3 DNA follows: TGTGCCTGGATCCGAGGAGTTGGCTATGGCTACACCTTC.

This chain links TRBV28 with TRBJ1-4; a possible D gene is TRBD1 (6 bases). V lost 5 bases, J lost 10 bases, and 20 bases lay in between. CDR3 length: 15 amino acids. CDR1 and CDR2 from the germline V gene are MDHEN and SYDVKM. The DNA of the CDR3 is TGTGCCAGCAGTCCACGGACAGTAAGCCGCGGAAAACTGTTTTTT. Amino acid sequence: CASSPRTVSRGKLFF.

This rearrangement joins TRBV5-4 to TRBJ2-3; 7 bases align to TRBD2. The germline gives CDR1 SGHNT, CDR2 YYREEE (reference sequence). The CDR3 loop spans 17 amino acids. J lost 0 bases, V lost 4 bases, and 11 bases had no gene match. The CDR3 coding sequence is TGTGCCAGCAGCCTAGCGGCCACAACTTCTAGCACAGATACGCAGTATTTT. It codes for CASSLAATTSSTDTQYF. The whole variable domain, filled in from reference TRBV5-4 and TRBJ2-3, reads ETGVTQSPTHLIKTRGQQVTLRCSSQSGHNTVSWYQQALGQGPQFIFQYYREEENGRGNFPPRFSGLQFPNYSSELNVNALELDDSALYLCASSLAATTSSTDTQYFGPGTRLTVL.

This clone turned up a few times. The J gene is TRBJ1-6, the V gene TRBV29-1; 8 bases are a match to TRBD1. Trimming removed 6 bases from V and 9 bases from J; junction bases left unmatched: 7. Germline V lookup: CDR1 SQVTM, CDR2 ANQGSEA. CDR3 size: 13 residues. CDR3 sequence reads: CSVADRAGSPLHF. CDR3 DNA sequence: TGCAGCGTCGCGGACAGGGCTGGTTCACCCCTCCACTTT.

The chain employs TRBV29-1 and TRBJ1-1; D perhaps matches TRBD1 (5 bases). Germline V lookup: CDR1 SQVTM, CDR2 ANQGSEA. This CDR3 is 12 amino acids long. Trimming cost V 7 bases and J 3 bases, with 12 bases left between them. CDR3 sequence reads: CSAGEGYTEAFF. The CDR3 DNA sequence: TGCAGCGCCGGGGAGGGGTACACTGAAGCTTTCTTT.

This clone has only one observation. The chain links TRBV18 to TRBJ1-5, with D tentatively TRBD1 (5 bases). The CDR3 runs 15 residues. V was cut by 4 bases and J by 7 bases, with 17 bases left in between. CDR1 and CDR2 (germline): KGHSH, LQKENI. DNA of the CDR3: TGTGCCAGCTCACTAACCCGGGACGCGGGGCAGCCCCAGCATTTT. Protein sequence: CASSLTRDAGQPQHF.

CDR3 coding DNA: TGTGCCAGCGACAGGCGGGATGAGCAGTTCTTC. Amino acids: CASDRRDEQFF. The chain employs TRBV2 and TRBJ2-1; D is possibly TRBD1 (6 bases). The CDR3 extends over 11 amino acids. Germline CDR1 is SNHLY and CDR2 is FYNNEI. V was trimmed by 8 bases and J by 8 bases, leaving 10 bases between them.

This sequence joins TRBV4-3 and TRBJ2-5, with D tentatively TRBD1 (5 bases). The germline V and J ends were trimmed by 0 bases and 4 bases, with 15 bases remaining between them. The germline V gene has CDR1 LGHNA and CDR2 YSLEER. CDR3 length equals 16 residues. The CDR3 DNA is TGCGCCAGCAGCCAAGAATTGGCGCAGGGTCGAGAGACCCAGTACTTC. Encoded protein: CASSQELAQGRETQYF.